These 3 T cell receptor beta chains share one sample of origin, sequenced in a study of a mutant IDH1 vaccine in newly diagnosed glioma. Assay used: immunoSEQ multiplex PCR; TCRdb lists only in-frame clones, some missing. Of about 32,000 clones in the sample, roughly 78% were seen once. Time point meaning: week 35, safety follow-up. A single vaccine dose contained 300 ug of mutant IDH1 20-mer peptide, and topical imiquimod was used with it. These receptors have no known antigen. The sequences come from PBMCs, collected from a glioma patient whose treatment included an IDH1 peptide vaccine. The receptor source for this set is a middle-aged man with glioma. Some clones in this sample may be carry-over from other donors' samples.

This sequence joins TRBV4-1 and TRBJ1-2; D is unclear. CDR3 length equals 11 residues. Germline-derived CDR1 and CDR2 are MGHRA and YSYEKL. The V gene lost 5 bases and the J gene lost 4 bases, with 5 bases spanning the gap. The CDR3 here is CASSGLYGYTF. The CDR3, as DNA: TGCGCCAGCAGCGGGCTCTATGGCTACACCTTC.

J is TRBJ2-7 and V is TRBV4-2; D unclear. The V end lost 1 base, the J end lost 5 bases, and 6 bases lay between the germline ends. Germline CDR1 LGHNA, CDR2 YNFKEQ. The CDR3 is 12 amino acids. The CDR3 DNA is TGTGCCAGCAGCCAAGCGGGTCACGAGCAGTACTTC. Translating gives CASSQAGHEQYF.

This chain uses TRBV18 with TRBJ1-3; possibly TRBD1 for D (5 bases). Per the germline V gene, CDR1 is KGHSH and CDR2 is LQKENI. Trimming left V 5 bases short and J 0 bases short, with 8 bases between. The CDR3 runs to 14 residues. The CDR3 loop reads CASSWGRSGNTIYF. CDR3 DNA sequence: TGTGCCAGCTCATGGGGACGCTCTGGAAACACCATATATTTT.